These 22 T cell receptor beta chains were sequenced from one sample in a study of blood T cell repertoires in COVID-19. The data were produced by immunoSEQ multiplex PCR, yet TCRdb's version contains in-frame clones alone and is incomplete. The table lists about 100,000 clones, around nine tenths of them singletons, with 4.5% to 6.5% in the top ten. The sample comprised peripheral blood. These receptors were obtained from a human donor in a cohort sampled during active COVID-19.

This sequence joins TRBV19 and TRBJ2-5; D is unclear. CDR1 is LNHDA and CDR2 is SQIVND in the germline V gene (reference sequence). With 6 bases removed from V and 5 bases from J, the gap between germline ends came to 13 bases. This CDR3 comprises 13 residues. The CDR3 spells CASSPNPEETQYF. The CDR3, as DNA: TGTGCCAGTAGCCCTAACCCCGAGGAGACCCAGTACTTC.

The chain carries TRBV27 and TRBJ2-7, with TRBD1 identical over 9 bases. CDR1 MNHEY and CDR2 SMNVEV come from the germline V gene (reference sequence). J gave up 6 bases and V 7 bases, and 10 bases lay outside the gene matches. The CDR3 spans 14 residues. CDR3 in DNA: TGTGCCAGCAAGCCGGGACAGGGTGCGGTCGAGCAGTACTTC. Amino acid sequence: CASKPGQGAVEQYF.

About this clone: This CDR3 is also generated by other DNA sequences in the sample. The chain carries TRBV3-1 (or the pseudogene TRBV3-2) and TRBJ2-1, with TRBD2 matching 12 bases. CDR1 and CDR2 (germline): LGHDT, YNNKEL (reference sequence). This CDR3 is 17 amino acids long. V lost 4 bases to trimming and J lost 0 bases; unmatched junction nucleotides: 4. CDR3 sequence (DNA): TGTGCCAGCAGCCTTGGACTAGCGGGACTCTCCTACAATGAGCAGTTCTTC. Translation: CASSLGLAGLSYNEQFF.

The gene calls are TRBV7-8 and TRBJ2-1; 11 nucleotides match TRBD2. V shed 7 bases and J 7 bases; nucleotides not matched to a gene: 12. The CDR3 consists of 16 residues. Germline-derived CDR1 and CDR2 are SGHVS and FQNEAQ. The CDR3 bases are TGTGCCAGCAACCCCCCCGTGACTAGCGGGGTAAATGAGCAGTTCTTC. Its translation is CASNPPVTSGVNEQFF.

The rearrangement links TRBV28 to TRBJ1-5; 10 bases align to TRBD1. The V gene's germline CDR1 is MDHEN and CDR2 SYDVKM. The V segment lost 7 bases and the J segment 0 bases; nucleotides outside the gene matches: 6. The CDR3 spans 16 residues. DNA of the CDR3: TGTGCCAGCACGGACAGGGGGGGATATAGCAATCAGCCCCAGCATTTT. Translating it yields CASTDRGGYSNQPQHF.

The rearrangement links TRBV30 to TRBJ2-7, with TRBD2 identical over 11 bases. The J segment lost 4 bases and the V segment lost 3 bases, leaving 5 bases of the junction unmatched. Germline-derived CDR1 and CDR2 are GTSNPN and SVGIG (reference sequence). The CDR3 consists of 14 residues. CDR3 bases: TGTGCCTGGAGCAGGGGACTAGCGGAATACGAGCAGTACTTC. This sequence encodes CAWSRGLAEYEQYF.

The genes are TRBV6-1 and TRBJ2-3, with 9 nucleotides matching TRBD2. The J segment lost 4 bases and the V segment lost 0 bases, leaving 8 bases of the junction unmatched. The CDR3 totals 17 residues. Germline CDR1 reads MNHNS; CDR2 reads SASEGT. The CDR3 sequence is CASSEAFLAGLADTQYF. The CDR3 DNA reads as TGTGCCAGCAGTGAAGCTTTCCTAGCGGGATTGGCAGATACGCAGTATTTT.

CDR3 nucleotides: TGTGCCAGCAGCCGGGGGGCAGGACGAAACACTGAAGCTTTCTTT. Protein product: CASSRGAGRNTEAFF. The rearrangement links TRBV7-2 to TRBJ1-1; D is perhaps TRBD1 (6 bases). The CDR3 totals 15 residues. Trimming stripped 5 bases from V and 2 bases from J, with 15 bases between. Germline V gene sequence: CDR1 SGHTA, CDR2 FQGNSA.

The chain employs TRBV18 and TRBJ2-2; the D is unclear. CDR1 and CDR2 (germline): KGHSH, LQKENI. This CDR3 contains 16 residues. V lost 0 bases, J lost 0 bases, and 8 bases lay in between. The CDR3 nucleotides are TGTGCCAGCTCACCACCCTCGACACCGAACACCGGGGAGCTGTTTTTT. It is translated as CASSPPSTPNTGELFF.

This clone was seen many times. V is TRBV7-9 and J is TRBJ2-1; D is undetermined. Germline loops: CDR1 SEHNR, CDR2 FQNEAQ (reference sequence). V was trimmed by 2 bases and J by 6 bases, leaving 14 bases between them. This CDR3 has 15 amino acids. CDR3 protein: CASSLLSSPSNEQFF. Here the CDR3 DNA reads TGTGCCAGCAGCTTATTATCCTCCCCGTCCAATGAGCAGTTCTTC.

This clone was counted a single time. V is TRBV6-4 and J is TRBJ2-2; D is uncertain. The germline V gene encodes CDR1 MRHNA and CDR2 SNTAGT. The CDR3 extends over 15 amino acids. Trimming stripped 6 bases from V and 3 bases from J, with 14 bases between. In DNA form, the CDR3 reads TGTGCCAGCAGCATAGACTCGCTCTACACCGGGGAGCTGTTTTTT. It codes for CASSIDSLYTGELFF.

This clone has only a few counts. The chain uses TRBV4-2 and TRBJ1-6; D might be TRBD1 (6 bases). V gave up 0 bases and J gave up 2 bases, with 8 bases separating them. The CDR3 is 16 residues long. Germline V lookup: CDR1 LGHNA, CDR2 YNFKEQ. The CDR3: CASSQDRGTYNSPLHF. CDR3 nucleotides: TGTGCCAGCAGCCAAGACAGGGGCACCTATAATTCACCCCTCCACTTT.

The chain has TRBV27 and TRBJ2-6, with D tentatively TRBD2 (7 bases). Germline loops: CDR1 MNHEY, CDR2 SMNVEV (reference sequence). Trimming shortened V by 5 bases and J by 2 bases, and 16 bases separated the two germline ends. The CDR3 runs to 17 residues. CDR3 bases: TGTGCCAGCAGTCACGCCCCCGGGGGGCCTGGGGCCAACGTCCTGACTTTC. This codes for CASSHAPGGPGANVLTF.

The J gene is TRBJ2-7, the V gene TRBV11-1; perhaps TRBD1 as D (6 bases). This CDR3 contains 14 residues. Trimming took 5 bases from V and 3 from J, leaving 14 bases between them. Per the germline V gene, CDR1 is SGHAT and CDR2 is FQDESV (reference sequence). CDR3 sequence reads: CASSRGQRYYEQYF. CDR3 sequence (DNA): TGTGCCAGCAGCCGAGGACAGCGTTACTACGAGCAGTACTTC. The full variable domain, with the rest looked up from reference TRBV11-1 and TRBJ2-7, is EAEVAQSPRYKITEKSQAVAFWCDPISGHATLYWYRQILGQGPELLVQFQDESVVDDSQLPKDRFSAERLKGVDSTLKIQPAELGDSAMYLCASSRGQRYYEQYFGPGTRLTVT.

V usage is TRBV19 and J usage is TRBJ2-5; a weak D match, TRBD1 (6 bases). The CDR3 runs 14 residues. The V gene's germline CDR1 is LNHDA and CDR2 SQIVND (reference sequence). The V gene lost 5 bases and the J gene lost 5 bases, with 15 bases spanning the gap. The DNA of the CDR3 is TGTGCCAGTAGTTCATACAGGGTCGACGAGACCCAGTACTTC. It encodes CASSSYRVDETQYF.

In this sample, this clone is large. This chain links TRBV4-1 with TRBJ2-1; weak D call: TRBD2 (6 bases). Germline lookup yields CDR1 MGHRA and CDR2 YSYEKL. This CDR3 spans 15 amino acids. With 0 bases removed from V and 8 bases from J, the gap between germline ends came to 14 bases. The CDR3 loop is CASSQEERGEDEQFF. DNA of the CDR3: TGCGCCAGCAGCCAAGAAGAAAGAGGGGAGGATGAGCAGTTCTTC.

The chain joins TRBV29-1 to TRBJ2-7; TRBD1 matches at 8 bases. Germline trimming cut 4 bases from V and 6 bases from J; bases unmatched to any gene: 5. This CDR3 has 12 residues. Germline lookup yields CDR1 SQVTM and CDR2 ANQGSEA. The CDR3 DNA is TGCAGCGTTGGACAGGGGTCTCGCGAGCAGTACTTC. This translates into CSVGQGSREQYF.

The genes are TRBV5-1 and TRBJ2-5; D is possibly TRBD2 (5 bases). Trimming left V 4 bases short and J 1 base short, with 14 bases between. Germline V CDR1 and CDR2: SGHRS, YFSETQ. This CDR3 has 15 amino acids. The CDR3 sequence: CASSDRLGSQETQYF. CDR3 nucleotides: TGCGCCAGCAGCGATCGTTTAGGGAGCCAAGAGACCCAGTACTTC.

The rearrangement uses TRBV25-1 and TRBJ2-5, with TRBD1 as a possible D gene (5 bases). CDR1 and CDR2 (germline): MGHDK, SYGVNS. The CDR3 sequence is 16 residues long. The ends were cut back, 1 base at V and 7 bases at J, with 19 bases in the middle. The CDR3 loop is CASSESRQGWYGTQYF. The DNA of the CDR3 is TGTGCCAGCAGTGAATCCCGGCAGGGTTGGTATGGGACCCAGTACTTC. Variable domain in full (rest from reference TRBV25-1 and TRBJ2-5): EADIYQTPRYLVIGTGKKITLECSQTMGHDKMYWYQQDPGMELHLIHYSYGVNSTEKGDLSSESTVSRIRTEHFPLTLESARPSHTSQYLCASSESRQGWYGTQYFGPGTRLLVL.

The chain combines TRBV5-4 with TRBJ2-7; 8 positions match TRBD1. Per germline, CDR1 SGHNT and CDR2 YYREEE (reference sequence). The CDR3 has 14 residues. V gave up 5 bases and J gave up 1 base; unmatched junction bases: 5. CDR3 nucleotide sequence: TGTGCCAGCAGTTTACAGGGGGATTCCTACGAGCAGTACTTC. Residues: CASSLQGDSYEQYF.

Written as DNA, the CDR3 is TGTGCCAGCAGTTACTCGAGTAGCGGGAACGTAGCCTGGCAGTTCTTC. Translated: CASSYSSSGNVAWQFF. The chain joins TRBV6-6 to TRBJ2-1; 8 bases align to TRBD2. Germline CDR1 reads MNHNY; CDR2 reads SVGAGI (reference sequence). The trim removed 0 bases at V and 12 bases at J, leaving 13 bases unmatched. The CDR3 contains 16 residues.

This rearrangement joins TRBV5-6 to TRBJ2-3, with a weak D call TRBD1 (6 bases). The V gene's germline CDR1 is SGHDT and CDR2 YYEEEE. This CDR3 has 12 residues. V dropped 4 bases and J dropped 8 bases, with 11 bases sitting between them. The CDR3 nucleotides are TGTGCCAGCAGCAAACAGGGAGTTACGCAGTATTTT. It specifies CASSKQGVTQYF.